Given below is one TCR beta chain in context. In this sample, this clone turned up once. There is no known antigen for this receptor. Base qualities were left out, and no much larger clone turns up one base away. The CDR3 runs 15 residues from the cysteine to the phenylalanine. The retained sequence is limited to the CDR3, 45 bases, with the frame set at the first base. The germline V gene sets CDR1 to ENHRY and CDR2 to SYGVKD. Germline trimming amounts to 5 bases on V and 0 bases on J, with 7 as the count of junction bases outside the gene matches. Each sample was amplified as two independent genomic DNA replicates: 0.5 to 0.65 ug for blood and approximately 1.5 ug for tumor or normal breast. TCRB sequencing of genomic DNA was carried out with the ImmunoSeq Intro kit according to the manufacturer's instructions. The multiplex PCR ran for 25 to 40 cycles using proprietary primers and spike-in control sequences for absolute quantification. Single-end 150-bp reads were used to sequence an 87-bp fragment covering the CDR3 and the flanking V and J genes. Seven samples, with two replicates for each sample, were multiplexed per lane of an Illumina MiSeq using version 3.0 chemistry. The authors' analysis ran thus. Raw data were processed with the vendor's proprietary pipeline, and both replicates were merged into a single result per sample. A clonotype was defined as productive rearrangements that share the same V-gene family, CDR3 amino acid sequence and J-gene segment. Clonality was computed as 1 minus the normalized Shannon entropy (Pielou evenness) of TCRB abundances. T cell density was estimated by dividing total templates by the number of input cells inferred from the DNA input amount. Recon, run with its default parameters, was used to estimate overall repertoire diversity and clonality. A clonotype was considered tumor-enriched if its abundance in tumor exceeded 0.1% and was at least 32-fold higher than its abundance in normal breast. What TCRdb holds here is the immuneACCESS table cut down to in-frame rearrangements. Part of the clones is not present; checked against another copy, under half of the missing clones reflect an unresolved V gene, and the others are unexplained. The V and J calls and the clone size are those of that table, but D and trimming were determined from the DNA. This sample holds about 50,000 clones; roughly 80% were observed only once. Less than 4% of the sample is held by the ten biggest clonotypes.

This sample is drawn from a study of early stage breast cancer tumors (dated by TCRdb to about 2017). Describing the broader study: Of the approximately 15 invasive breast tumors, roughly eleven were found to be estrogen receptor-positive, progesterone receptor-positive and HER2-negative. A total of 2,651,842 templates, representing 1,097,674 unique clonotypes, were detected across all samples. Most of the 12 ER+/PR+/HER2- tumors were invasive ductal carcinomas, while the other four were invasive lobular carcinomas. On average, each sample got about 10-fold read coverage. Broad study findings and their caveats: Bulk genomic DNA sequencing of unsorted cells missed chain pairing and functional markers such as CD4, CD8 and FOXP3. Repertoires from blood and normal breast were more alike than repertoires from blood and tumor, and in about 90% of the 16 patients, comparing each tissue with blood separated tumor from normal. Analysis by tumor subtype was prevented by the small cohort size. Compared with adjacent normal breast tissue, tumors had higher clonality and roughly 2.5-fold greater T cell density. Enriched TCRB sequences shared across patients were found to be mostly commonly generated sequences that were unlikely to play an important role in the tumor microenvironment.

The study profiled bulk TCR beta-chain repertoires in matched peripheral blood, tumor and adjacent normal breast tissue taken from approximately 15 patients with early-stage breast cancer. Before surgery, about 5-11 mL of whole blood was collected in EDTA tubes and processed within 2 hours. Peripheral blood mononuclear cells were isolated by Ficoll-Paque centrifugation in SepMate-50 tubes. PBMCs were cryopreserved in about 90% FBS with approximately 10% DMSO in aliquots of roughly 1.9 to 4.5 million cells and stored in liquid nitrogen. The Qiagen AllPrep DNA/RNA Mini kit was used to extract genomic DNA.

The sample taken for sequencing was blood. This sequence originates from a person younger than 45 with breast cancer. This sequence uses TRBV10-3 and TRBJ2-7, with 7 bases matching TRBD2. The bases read TGTGCCATCAGTACCTATGGGGGGGACTCCTACGAGCAGTACTTC. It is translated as CAISTYGGDSYEQYF.